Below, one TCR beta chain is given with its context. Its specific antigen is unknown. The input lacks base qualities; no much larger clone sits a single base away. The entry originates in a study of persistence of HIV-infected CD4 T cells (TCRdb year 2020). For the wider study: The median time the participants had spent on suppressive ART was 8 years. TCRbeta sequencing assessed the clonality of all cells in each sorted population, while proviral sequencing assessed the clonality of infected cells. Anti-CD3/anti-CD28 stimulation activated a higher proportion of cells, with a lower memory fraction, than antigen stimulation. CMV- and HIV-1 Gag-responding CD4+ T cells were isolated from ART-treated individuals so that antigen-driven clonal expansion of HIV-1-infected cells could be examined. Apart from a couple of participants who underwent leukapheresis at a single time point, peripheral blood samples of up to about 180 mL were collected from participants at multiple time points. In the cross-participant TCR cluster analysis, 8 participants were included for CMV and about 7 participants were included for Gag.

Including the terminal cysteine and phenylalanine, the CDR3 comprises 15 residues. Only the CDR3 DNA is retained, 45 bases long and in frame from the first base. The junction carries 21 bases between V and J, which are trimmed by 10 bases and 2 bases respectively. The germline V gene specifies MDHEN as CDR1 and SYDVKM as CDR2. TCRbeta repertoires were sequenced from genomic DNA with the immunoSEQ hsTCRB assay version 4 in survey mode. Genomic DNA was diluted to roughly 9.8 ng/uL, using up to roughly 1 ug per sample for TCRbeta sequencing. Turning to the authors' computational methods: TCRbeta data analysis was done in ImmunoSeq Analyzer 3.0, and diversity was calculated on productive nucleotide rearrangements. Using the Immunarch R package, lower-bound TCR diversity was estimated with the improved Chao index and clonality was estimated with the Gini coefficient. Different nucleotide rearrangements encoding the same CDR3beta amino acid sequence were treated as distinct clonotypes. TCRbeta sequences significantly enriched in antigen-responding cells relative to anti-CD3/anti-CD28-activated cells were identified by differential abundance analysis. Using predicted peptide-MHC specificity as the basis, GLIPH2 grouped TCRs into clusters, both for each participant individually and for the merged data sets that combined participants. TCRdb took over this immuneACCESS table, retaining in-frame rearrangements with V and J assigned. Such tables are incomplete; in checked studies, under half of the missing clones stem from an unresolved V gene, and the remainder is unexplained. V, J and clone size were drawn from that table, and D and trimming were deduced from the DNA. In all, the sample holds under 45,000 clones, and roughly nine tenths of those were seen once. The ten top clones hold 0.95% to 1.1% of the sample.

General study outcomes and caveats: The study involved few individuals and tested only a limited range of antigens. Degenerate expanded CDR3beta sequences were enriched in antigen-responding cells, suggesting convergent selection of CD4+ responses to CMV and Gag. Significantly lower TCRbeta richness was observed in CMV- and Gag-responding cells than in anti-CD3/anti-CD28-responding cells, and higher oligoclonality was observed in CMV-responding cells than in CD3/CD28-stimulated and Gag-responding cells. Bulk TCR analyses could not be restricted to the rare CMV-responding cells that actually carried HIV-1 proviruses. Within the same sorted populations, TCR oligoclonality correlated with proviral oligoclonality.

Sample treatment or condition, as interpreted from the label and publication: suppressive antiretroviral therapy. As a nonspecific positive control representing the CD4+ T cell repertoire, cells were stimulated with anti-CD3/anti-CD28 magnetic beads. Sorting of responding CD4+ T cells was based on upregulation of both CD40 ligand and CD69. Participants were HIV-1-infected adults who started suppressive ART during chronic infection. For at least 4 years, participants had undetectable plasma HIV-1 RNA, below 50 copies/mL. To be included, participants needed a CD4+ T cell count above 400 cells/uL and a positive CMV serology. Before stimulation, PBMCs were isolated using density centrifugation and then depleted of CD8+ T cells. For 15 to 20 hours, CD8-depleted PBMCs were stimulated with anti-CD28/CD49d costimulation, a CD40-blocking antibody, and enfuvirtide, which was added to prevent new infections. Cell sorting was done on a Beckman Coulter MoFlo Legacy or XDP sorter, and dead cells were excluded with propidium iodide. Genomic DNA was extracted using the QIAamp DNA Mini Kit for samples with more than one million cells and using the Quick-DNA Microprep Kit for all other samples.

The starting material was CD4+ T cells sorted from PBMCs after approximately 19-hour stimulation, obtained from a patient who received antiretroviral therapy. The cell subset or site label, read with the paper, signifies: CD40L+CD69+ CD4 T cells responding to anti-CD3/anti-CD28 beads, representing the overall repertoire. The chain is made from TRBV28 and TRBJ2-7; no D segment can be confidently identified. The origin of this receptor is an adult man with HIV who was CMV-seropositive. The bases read TGTGCCACCCTCTACCGTGGACGGAGAACCTACGAGCAGTACTTC. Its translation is CATLYRGRRTYEQYF.